This is a list of T cell receptor beta chains from one sample in a study of shared clonotypes between healthy human individuals. Sequencing used immunoSEQ multiplex PCR; TCRdb keeps in-frame clones, though not all of them. Of approximately 2,200,000 clones in the sample, 90% to 95% were seen once. Input material: naive CD8+ T cells from PBMCs. Every receptor here comes from a man younger than 30 in good health. Some clones in this sample may be carry-over from other donors' samples. Each CDR3 is given with its conserved first and last residue. A D gene is named only where the DNA matches it firmly. Not all rows give a size; the values are once, few, many and, for expanded clones, a class.

cdr3_aa cdr3_nt j_call v_call cdr3_length clone_size d_call
CASSLDRGYGEAFF TGTGCCAGCAGCTTGGACCGGGGTTACGGTGAAGCTTTCTTT TRBJ1-1 TRBV5-6 14 - -
CSVDPQGGNEQFF TGCAGCGTTGATCCCCAGGGTGGCAATGAGCAGTTCTTC TRBJ2-1 TRBV29-1 13 - -
CASSFHGNTDTQYF TGTGCCAGCAGCTTTCATGGGAATACAGATACGCAGTATTTT TRBJ2-3 TRBV7-9 14 - -
CASSLNNLGNTEAFF TGTGCCAGCAGCTTAAATAACTTGGGGAACACTGAAGCTTTCTTT TRBJ1-1 TRBV13 15 - -
CASMIRDTNTEAFF TGTGCCAGTATGATTCGGGACACTAACACTGAAGCTTTCTTT TRBJ1-1 TRBV19 14 - -
CASTPGAGKETQYF TGTGCCAGCACCCCGGGGGCAGGGAAAGAGACCCAGTACTTC TRBJ2-5 TRBV9 14 - -
CASREDRGREQYF TGTGCCAGCCGAGAGGACAGGGGGCGAGAGCAGTACTTC TRBJ2-7 TRBV6-1 13 - TRBD1
CSVPLAGGPDNEQFF TGCAGCGTTCCACTAGCGGGAGGGCCCGACAATGAGCAGTTCTTC TRBJ2-1 TRBV29-1 15 - TRBD2
CASSFGDREAFF TGTGCCAGCAGCTTCGGGGACCGAGAAGCTTTCTTT TRBJ1-1 TRBV13 12 - -
CASSPEAGMNQPQHF TGCGCCAGCAGCCCGGAGGCAGGGATGAATCAGCCCCAGCATTTT TRBJ1-5 TRBV5-1 15 - -
CASSPQQSSYEQYF TGCGCCAGCAGCCCCCAACAGAGTTCCTACGAGCAGTACTTC TRBJ2-7 TRBV4-1 14 - -
CASSATSRRDSLANYGYTF TGTGCCAGCAGCGCCACATCCAGACGAGACTCGTTAGCTAACTATGGCTACACCTTC TRBJ1-2 TRBV9 19 - -
CASSYGLMNTEAFF TGTGCCAGCAGTTACGGGCTCATGAACACTGAAGCTTTCTTT TRBJ1-1 TRBV6-5 14 - -
CATSNTGGHTDTQYF TGTGCCACCAGCAATACAGGGGGGCACACAGATACGCAGTATTTT TRBJ2-3 TRBV15 15 - TRBD1
CASSLTDTRTDTQYF TGTGCCAGCAGCCTTACAGATACTCGCACAGATACGCAGTATTTT TRBJ2-3 TRBV7-7 15 - -
CASSVVGRGATDTQYF TGTGCCAGCAGCGTAGTTGGGAGGGGGGCCACAGATACGCAGTATTTT TRBJ2-3 TRBV9 16 - -
CSVLSGTGNYGYTF TGCAGCGTTCTATCCGGGACAGGGAACTATGGCTACACCTTC TRBJ1-2 TRBV29-1 14 - TRBD1
CASSAPGDRNYGYTF TGTGCCAGCAGTGCACCCGGGGACAGAAACTATGGCTACACCTTC TRBJ1-2 TRBV6-1 15 - TRBD1
CASSLSSYNEQFF TGTGCCAGCAGTTTATCCAGCTACAATGAGCAGTTCTTC TRBJ2-1 TRBV27 13 - -
CASSDTPGQGAGYTF TGTGCCAGCAGTGACACGCCGGGACAGGGGGCCGGCTACACCTTC TRBJ1-2 TRBV6-4 15 - TRBD1
CASSTPREAAKNIQYF TGTGCCAGCAGTACCCCGCGAGAGGCCGCCAAAAACATTCAGTACTTC TRBJ2-4 TRBV28 16 once -
CASSQGAGPNEKLFF TGCGCCAGCAGCCAAGGGGCAGGGCCTAATGAAAAACTGTTTTTT TRBJ1-4 TRBV4-3 15 - -
CASSLVPGITGELFF TGTGCCAGCAGCTTAGTGCCAGGGATCACCGGGGAGCTGTTTTTT TRBJ2-2 TRBV7-9 15 - -
CASSVDGEVGNTIYF TGTGCCAGCAGCGTAGATGGGGAAGTCGGAAACACCATATATTTT TRBJ1-3 TRBV9 15 - -
CASSHGQGYEKLFF TGTGCCAGCAGCCACGGACAGGGATATGAAAAACTGTTTTTT TRBJ1-4 TRBV13 14 few TRBD1
CASSMSYEQYF TGTGCCAGCAGTATGTCCTACGAGCAGTACTTC TRBJ2-7 TRBV27 11 - -
CASMHGRGSSQPQHF TGTGCCAGTATGCACGGCAGGGGAAGTAGTCAGCCCCAGCATTTT TRBJ1-5 TRBV19 15 - -
CASSEPWTGLNTGELFF TGTGCCAGCAGTGAACCCTGGACAGGGCTGAACACCGGGGAGCTGTTTTTT TRBJ2-2 TRBV6-1 17 - TRBD1
CASSGEAKNIQYF TGTGCCAGTAGTGGGGAGGCCAAAAACATTCAGTACTTC TRBJ2-4 TRBV19 13 - -
CASSPRGAQMSDQPQHF TGTGCCAGCAGCCCACGGGGGGCGCAAATGTCCGATCAGCCCCAGCATTTT TRBJ1-5 TRBV7-2 17 - -
CASSTGVHEQYF TGTGCCAGCAGCACAGGGGTGCACGAGCAGTACTTC TRBJ2-7 TRBV7-9 12 - TRBD1
CASSFGGTTYNEQFF TGTGCCAGCAGCTTTGGCGGGACTACCTACAATGAGCAGTTCTTC TRBJ2-1 TRBV7-9 15 - TRBD2
CASSSGENTGELFF TGTGCCAGCAGTTCCGGCGAGAACACCGGGGAGCTGTTTTTT TRBJ2-2 TRBV27 14 - -
CASSFRGNTEAFF TGTGCCAGCAGTTTCAGGGGAAACACTGAAGCTTTCTTT TRBJ1-1 TRBV28 13 - -
CASSEGLDHSYEQYF TGTGCCAGCAGTGAAGGACTCGATCACTCCTACGAGCAGTACTTC TRBJ2-7 TRBV6-1 15 - -
CASSVRTAGASYEQYF TGTGCCAGCAGCGTTAGGACTGCGGGGGCGTCCTACGAGCAGTACTTC TRBJ2-7 TRBV7-9 16 - -
CATSRVRAIYGYTF TGTGCCACCAGCAGAGTCAGGGCGATCTATGGCTACACCTTC TRBJ1-2 TRBV15 14 - -
CASSIPGLGSPGSKPNGDQPQHF TGTGCCAGTAGTATACCTGGGCTCGGATCTCCAGGGTCCAAACCGAACGGCGATCAGCCCCAGCATTTT TRBJ1-5 TRBV19 23 - -
CASSSGQGTEAFF TGTGCCAGCAGTTCCGGACAGGGCACTGAAGCTTTCTTT TRBJ1-1 TRBV27 13 few TRBD1
CASGLVSLTPGQGAGTMNTEAFF TGTGCTAGTGGTTTGGTATCCCTTACTCCGGGACAGGGGGCTGGTACTATGAACACTGAAGCTTTCTTT TRBJ1-1 TRBV12-5 23 - TRBD1
CASSVGPNTEAFF TGTGCCAGCAGTGTCGGCCCGAACACTGAAGCTTTCTTT TRBJ1-1 TRBV7-9 13 - -
CASSLATDYTGELFF TGTGCCAGCAGCTTAGCGACGGACTACACCGGGGAGCTGTTTTTT TRBJ2-2 TRBV7-6 15 - -
CASSIITTGELFF TGTGCCAGCAGCATCATAACTACCGGGGAGCTGTTTTTT TRBJ2-2 TRBV6-5 13 - -
CASRPTTHEQFF TGTGCCAGCAGGCCGACGACACATGAGCAGTTCTTC TRBJ2-1 TRBV27 12 once -
CASSSIFWTSGGSYNEQFF TGTGCCAGCAGTTCGATTTTTTGGACTAGCGGGGGCTCCTACAATGAGCAGTTCTTC TRBJ2-1 TRBV27 19 - TRBD2